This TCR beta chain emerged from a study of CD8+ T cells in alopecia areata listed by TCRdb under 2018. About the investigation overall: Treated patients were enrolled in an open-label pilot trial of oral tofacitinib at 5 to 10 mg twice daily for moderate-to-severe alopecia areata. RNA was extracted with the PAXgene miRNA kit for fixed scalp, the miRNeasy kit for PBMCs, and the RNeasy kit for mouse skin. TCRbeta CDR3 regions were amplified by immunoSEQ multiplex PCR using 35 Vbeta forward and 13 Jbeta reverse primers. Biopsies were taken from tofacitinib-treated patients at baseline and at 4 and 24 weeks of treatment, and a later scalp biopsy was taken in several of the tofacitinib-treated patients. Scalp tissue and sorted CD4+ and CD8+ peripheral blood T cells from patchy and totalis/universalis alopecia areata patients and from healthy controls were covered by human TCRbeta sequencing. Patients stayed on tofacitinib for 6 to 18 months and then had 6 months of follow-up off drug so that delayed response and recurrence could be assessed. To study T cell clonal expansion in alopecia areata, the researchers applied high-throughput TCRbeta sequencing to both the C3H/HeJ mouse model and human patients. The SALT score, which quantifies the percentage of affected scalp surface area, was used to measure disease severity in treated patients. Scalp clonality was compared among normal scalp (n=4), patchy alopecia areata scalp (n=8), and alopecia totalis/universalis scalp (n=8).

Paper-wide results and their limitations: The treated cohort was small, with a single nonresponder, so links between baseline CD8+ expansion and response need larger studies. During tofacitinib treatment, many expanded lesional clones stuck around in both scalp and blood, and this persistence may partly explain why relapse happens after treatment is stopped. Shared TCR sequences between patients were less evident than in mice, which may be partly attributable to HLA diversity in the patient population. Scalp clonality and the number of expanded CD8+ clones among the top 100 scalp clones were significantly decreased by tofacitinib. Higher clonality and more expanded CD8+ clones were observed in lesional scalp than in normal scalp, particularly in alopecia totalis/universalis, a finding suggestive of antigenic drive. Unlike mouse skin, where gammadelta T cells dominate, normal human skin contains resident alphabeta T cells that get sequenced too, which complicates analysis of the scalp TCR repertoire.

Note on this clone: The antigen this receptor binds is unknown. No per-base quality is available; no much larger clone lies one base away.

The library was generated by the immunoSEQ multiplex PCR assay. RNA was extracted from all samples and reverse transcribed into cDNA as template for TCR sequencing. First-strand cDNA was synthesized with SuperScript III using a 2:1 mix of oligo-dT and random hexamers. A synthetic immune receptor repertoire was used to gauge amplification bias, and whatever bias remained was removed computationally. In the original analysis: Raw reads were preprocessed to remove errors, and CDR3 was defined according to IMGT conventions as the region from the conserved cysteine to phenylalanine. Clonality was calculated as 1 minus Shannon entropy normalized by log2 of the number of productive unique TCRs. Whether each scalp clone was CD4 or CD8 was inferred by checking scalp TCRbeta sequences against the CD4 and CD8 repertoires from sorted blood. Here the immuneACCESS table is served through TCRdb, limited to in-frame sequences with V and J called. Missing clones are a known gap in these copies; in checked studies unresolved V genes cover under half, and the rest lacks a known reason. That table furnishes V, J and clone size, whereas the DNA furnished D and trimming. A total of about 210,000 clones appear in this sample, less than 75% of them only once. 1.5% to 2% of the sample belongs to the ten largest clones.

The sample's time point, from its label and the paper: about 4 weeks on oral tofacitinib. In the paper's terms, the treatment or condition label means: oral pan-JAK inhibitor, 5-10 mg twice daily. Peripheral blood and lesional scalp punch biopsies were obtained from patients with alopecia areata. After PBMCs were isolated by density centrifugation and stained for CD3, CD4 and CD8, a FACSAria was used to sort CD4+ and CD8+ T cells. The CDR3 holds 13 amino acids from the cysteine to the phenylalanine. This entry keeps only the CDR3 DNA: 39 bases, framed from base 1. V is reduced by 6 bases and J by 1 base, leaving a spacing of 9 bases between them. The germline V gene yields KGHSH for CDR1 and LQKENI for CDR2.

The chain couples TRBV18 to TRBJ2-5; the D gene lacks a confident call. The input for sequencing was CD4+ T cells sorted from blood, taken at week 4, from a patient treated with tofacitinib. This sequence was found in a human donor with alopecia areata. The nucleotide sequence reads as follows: TGTGCCAGCTCCCCCAGGAGCCAAGAGACCCAGTACTTC. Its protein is CASSPRSQETQYF.